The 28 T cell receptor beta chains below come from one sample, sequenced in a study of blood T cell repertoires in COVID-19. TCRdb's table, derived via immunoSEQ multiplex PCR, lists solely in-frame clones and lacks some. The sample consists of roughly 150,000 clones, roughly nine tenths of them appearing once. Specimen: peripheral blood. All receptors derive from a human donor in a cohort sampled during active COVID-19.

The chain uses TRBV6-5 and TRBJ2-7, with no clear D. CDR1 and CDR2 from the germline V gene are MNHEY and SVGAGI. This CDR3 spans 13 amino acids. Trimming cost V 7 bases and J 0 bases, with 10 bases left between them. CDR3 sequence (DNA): TGTGCCAGCATCGCGGTAAGCTCCTACGAGCAGTACTTC. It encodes CASIAVSSYEQYF.

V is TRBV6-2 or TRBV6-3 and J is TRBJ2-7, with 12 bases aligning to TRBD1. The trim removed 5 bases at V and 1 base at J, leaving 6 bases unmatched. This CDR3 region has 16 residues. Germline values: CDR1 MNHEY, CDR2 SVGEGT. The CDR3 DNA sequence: TGTGCCAGCAGTCCAGGGACAGGGGGCGCGTCCTACGAGCAGTACTTC. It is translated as CASSPGTGGASYEQYF.

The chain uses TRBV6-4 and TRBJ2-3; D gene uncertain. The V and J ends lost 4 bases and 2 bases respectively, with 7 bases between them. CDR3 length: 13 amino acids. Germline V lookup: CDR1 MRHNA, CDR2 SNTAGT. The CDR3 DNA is TGTGCCAGCAGTGTCAGTATCACAGATACGCAGTATTTT. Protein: CASSVSITDTQYF.

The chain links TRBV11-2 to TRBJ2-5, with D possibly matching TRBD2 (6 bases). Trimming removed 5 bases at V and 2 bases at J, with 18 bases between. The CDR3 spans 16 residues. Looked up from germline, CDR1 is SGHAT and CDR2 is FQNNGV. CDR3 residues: CASSPGISGGQETQYF. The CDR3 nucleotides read TGTGCCAGCAGCCCCGGGATTAGCGGAGGACAAGAGACCCAGTACTTC.

The CDR3 is CASSLRFNEQFF. The CDR3 bases are TGTGCCAGCAGTTTGCGTTTCAATGAGCAGTTCTTC. V usage is TRBV28 and J usage is TRBJ2-1; D is unresolved. Germline CDR1 MDHEN, CDR2 SYDVKM. There are 12 residues in the CDR3. Deletions cut 3 bases from V and 6 bases from J, with 6 bases between.

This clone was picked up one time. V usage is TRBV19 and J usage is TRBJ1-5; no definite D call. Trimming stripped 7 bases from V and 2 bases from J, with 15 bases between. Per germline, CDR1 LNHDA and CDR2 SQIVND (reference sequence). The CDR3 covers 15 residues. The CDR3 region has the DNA TGTGCCAGTATGGACGGTCGGGAGGGCAATCAGCCCCAGCATTTT. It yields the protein CASMDGREGNQPQHF.

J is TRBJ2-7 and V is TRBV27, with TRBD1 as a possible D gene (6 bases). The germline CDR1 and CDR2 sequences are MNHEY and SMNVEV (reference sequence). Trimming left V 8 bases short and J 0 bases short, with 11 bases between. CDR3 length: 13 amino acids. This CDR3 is CASGYRVSYEQYF. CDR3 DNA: TGTGCCAGCGGCTACAGGGTCTCCTACGAGCAGTACTTC.

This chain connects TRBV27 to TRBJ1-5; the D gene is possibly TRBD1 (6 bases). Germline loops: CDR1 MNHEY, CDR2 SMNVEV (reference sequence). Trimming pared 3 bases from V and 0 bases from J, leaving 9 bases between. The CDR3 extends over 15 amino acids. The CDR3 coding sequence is TGTGCCAGCAGTTTTACAGGGTATAGCAATCAGCCCCAGCATTTT. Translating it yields CASSFTGYSNQPQHF.

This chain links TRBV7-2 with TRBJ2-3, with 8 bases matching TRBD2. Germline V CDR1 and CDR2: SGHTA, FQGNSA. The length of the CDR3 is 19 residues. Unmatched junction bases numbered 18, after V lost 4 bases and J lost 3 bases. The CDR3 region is CASSSPPVAGSSRTDTQYF. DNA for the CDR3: TGTGCCAGCAGCTCACCTCCGGTAGCGGGGTCTTCAAGAACAGATACGCAGTATTTT.

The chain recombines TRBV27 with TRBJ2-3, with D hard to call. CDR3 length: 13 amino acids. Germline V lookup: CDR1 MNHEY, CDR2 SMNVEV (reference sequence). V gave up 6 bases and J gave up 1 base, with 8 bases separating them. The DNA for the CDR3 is TGTGCCAGCAGGCTAGAAGGCACAGATACGCAGTATTTT. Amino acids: CASRLEGTDTQYF.

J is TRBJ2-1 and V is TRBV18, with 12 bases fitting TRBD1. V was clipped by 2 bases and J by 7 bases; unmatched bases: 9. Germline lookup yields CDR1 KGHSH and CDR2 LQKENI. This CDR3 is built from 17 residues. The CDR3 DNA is TGTGCCAGCTCACCAGTCCCCGGGACAGGGGGCTCGAATGAGCAGTTCTTC. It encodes CASSPVPGTGGSNEQFF.

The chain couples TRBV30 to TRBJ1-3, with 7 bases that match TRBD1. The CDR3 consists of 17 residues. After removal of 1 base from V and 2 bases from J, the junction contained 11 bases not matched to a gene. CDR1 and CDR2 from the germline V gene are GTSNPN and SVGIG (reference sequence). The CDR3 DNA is TGTGCCTGGAGTGATTACGCAGGGGGAAAAGCTGGAAACACCATATATTTT. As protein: CAWSDYAGGKAGNTIYF. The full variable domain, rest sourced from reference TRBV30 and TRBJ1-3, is SQTIHQWPATLVQPVGSPLSLECTVEGTSNPNLYWYRQAAGRGLQLLFYSVGIGQISSEVPQNLSASRPQDRQFILSSKKLLLSDSGFYLCAWSDYAGGKAGNTIYFGEGSWLTVV.

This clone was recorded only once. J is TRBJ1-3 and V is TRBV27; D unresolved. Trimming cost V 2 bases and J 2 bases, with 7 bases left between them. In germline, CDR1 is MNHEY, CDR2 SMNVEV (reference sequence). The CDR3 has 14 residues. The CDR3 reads CASSLRRTGNTIYF. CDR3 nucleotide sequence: TGTGCCAGCAGTTTACGCAGGACTGGAAACACCATATATTTT.

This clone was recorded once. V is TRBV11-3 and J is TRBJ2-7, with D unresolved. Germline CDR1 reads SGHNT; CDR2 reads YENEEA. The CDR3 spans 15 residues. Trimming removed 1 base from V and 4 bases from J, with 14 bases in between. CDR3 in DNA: TGTGCCAGCAGCTTAGTGTCACTGAAAGAGTACGAGCAGTACTTC. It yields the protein CASSLVSLKEYEQYF.

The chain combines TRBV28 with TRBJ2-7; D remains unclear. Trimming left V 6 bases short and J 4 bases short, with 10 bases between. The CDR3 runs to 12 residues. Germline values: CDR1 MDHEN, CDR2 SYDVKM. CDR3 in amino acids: CASRAISYEQYF. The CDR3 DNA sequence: TGTGCCAGCAGGGCAATAAGTTACGAGCAGTACTTC.

The CDR3 here is CASSPIPGGEETQYF. The CDR3 bases are TGTGCCAGCTCACCCATACCGGGGGGGGAAGAGACCCAGTACTTC. This rearrangement joins TRBV18 to TRBJ2-5; 8 positions agree with TRBD2. The V gene end was trimmed by 3 bases and the J gene end by 3 bases; junction bases not matched to a gene: 6. The CDR3 has 15 amino acids. Germline V gene lookup returns CDR1 KGHSH and CDR2 LQKENI.

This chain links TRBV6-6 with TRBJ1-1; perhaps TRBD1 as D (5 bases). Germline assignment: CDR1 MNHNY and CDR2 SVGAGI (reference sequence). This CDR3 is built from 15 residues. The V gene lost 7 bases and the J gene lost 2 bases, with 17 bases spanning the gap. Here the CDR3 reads CASITAWGGNTEAFF. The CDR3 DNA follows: TGTGCCAGCATCACCGCGTGGGGGGGTAACACTGAAGCTTTCTTT.

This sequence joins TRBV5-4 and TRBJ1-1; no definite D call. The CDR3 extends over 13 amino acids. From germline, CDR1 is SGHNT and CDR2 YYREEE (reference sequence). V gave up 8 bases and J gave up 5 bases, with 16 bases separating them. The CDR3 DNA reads TGTGCCAGTCAGACCCGGGGAAGAACTGAAGCTTTCTTT. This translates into CASQTRGRTEAFF. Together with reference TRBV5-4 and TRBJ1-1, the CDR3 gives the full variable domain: ETGVTQSPTHLIKTRGQQVTLRCSSQSGHNTVSWYQQALGQGPQFIFQYYREEENGRGNFPPRFSGLQFPNYSSELNVNALELDDSALYLCASQTRGRTEAFFGQGTRLTVV.

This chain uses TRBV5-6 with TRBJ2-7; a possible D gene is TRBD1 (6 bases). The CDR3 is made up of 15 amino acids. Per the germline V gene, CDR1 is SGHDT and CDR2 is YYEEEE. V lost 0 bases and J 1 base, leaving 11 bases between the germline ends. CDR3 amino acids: CASSLGRGRSYEQYF. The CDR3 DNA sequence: TGTGCCAGCAGCTTGGGCAGGGGAAGGTCCTACGAGCAGTACTTC.

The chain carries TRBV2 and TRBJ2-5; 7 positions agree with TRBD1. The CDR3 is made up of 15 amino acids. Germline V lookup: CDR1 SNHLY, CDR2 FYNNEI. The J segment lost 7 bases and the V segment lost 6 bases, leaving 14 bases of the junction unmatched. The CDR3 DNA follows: TGTGCCAGCAGCGCCCCGGGACAGTTCCTAGGGACCCAGTACTTC. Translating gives CASSAPGQFLGTQYF.

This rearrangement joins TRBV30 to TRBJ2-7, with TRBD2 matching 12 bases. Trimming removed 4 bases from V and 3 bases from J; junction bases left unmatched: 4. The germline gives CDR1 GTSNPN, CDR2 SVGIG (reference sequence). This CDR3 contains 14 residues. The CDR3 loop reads CAWTMTSGSYEQYF. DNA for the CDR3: TGTGCCTGGACCATGACTAGCGGGAGCTACGAGCAGTACTTC.

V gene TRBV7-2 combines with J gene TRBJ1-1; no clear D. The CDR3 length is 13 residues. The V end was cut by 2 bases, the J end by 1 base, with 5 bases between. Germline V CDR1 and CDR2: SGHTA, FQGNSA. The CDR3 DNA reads TGTGCCAGCAGCTTACGAGGGAACACTGAAGCTTTCTTT. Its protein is CASSLRGNTEAFF.

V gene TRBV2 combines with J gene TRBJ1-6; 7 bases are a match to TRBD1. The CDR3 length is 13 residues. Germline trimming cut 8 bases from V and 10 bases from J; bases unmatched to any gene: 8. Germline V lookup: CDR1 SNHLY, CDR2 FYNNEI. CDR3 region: CASALTGNSPLHF. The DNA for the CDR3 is TGTGCCAGCGCGTTGACAGGGAACTCACCCCTCCACTTT.

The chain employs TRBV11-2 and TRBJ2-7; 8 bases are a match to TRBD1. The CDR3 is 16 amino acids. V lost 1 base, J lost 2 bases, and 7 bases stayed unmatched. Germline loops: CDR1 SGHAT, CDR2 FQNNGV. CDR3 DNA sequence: TGTGCCAGCAGCTTAGGGACAGGGTTCGGGACCTACGAGCAGTACTTC. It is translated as CASSLGTGFGTYEQYF.

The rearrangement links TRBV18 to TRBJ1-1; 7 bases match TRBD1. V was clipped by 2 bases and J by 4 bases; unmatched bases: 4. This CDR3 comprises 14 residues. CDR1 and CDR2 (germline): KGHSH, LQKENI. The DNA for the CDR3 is TGTGCCAGCTCACCAAACAGGGGTCCCACTGAAGCTTTCTTT. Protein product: CASSPNRGPTEAFF.

CDR3 nucleotide sequence: TGTGCCAGTAGTCCCCCAGTGGGACAGGGGAGAGTAAACTATGGCTACACCTTC. It codes for CASSPPVGQGRVNYGYTF. The chain carries TRBV19 and TRBJ1-2; 10 nucleotides agree with TRBD1. With V trimmed by 5 bases and J by 2 bases, 14 bases remained unmatched. Per the germline V gene, CDR1 is LNHDA and CDR2 is SQIVND (reference sequence). The CDR3 has 18 residues.

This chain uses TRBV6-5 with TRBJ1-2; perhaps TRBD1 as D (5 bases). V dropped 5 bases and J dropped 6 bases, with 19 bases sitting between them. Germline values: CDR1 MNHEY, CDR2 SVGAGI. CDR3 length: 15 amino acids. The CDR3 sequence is CASSSYRTDLDGYTF. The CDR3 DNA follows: TGTGCCAGCAGTAGTTACAGGACGGACCTCGATGGCTACACCTTC.

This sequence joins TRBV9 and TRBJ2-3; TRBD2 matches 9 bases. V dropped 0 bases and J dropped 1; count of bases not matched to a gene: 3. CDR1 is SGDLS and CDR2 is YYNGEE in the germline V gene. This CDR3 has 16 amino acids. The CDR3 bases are TGTGCCAGCAGCGTAGATGCGGGGGGGGGCACAGATACGCAGTATTTT. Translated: CASSVDAGGGTDTQYF.